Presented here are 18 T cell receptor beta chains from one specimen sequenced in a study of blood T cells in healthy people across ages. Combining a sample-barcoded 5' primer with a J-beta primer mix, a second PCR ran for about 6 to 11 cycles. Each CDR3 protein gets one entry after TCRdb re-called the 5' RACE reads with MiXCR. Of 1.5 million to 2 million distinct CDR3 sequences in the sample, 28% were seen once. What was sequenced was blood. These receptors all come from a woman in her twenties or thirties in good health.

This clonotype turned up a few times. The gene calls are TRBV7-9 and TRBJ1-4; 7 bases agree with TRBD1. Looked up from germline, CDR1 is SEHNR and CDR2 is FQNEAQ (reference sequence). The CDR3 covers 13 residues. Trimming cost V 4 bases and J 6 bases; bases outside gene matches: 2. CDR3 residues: CASSWGQYEKLFF. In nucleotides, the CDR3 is TGTGCCAGCAGCTGGGGACAGTATGAAAAACTGTTTTTT. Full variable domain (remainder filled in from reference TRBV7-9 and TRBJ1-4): DTGVSQNPRHKITKRGQNVTFRCDPISEHNRLYWYRQTLGQGPEFLTYFQNEAQLEKSRLLSDRFSAERPKGSFSTLEIQRTEQGDSAMYLCASSWGQYEKLFFGSGTQLSVL.

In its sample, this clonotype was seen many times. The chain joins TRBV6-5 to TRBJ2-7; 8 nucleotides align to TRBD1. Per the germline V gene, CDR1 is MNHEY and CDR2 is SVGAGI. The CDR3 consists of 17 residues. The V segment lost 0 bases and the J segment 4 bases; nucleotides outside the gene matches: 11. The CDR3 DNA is TGTGCCAGCAGTTACTCGAGTAGGGGGACAGGACTTTACGAGCAGTACTTC. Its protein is CASSYSSRGTGLYEQYF.

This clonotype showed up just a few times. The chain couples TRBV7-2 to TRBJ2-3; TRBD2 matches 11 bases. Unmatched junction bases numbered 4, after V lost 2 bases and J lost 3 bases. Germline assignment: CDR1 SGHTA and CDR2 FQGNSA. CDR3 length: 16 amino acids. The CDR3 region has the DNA TGTGCCAGCAGCTTACCGGGACTAGCGGTGACAGATACGCAGTATTTT. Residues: CASSLPGLAVTDTQYF.

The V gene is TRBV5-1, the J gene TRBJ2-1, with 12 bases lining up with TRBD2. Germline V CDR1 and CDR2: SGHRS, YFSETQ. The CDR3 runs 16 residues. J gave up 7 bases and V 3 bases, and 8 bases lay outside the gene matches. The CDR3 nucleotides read TGCGCCAGCAGCTGGACAACTAGCGGGGGGATTAATGAGCAGTTCTTC. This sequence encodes CASSWTTSGGINEQFF. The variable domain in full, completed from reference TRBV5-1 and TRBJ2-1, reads KAGVTQTPRYLIKTRGQQVTLSCSPISGHRSVSWYQQTPGQGLQFLFEYFSETQRNKGNFPGRFSGRQFSNSRSEMNVSTLELGDSALYLCASSWTTSGGINEQFFGPGTRLTVL.

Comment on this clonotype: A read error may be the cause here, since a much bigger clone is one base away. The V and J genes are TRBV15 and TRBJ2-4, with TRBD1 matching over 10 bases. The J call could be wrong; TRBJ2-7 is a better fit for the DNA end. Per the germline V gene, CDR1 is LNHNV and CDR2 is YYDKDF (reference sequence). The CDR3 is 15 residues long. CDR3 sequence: CATSRERGQGGEQYF. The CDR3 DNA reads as TGTGCCACCAGCAGAGAGCGTGGACAGGGGGGCGAGCAGTACTTC.

The CDR3 loop is CASSLKVLAGVSAYEQYF. Here the CDR3 DNA reads TGTGCCAGCAGTTTGAAAGTACTAGCGGGGGTGAGCGCCTACGAGCAGTACTTC. J is TRBJ2-7 and V is TRBV12-3 or TRBV12-4, with 11 positions matching TRBD2. With 3 bases clipped from V and 2 bases from J, the junction kept 12 bases outside the gene matches. This CDR3 comprises 18 residues.

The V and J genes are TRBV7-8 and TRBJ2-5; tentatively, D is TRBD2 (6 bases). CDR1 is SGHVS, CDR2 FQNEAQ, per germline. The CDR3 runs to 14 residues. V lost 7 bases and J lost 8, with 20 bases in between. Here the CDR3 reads CASTGFGGGDTQYF. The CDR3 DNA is TGTGCCAGCACAGGGTTCGGGGGAGGAGATACCCAGTACTTC.

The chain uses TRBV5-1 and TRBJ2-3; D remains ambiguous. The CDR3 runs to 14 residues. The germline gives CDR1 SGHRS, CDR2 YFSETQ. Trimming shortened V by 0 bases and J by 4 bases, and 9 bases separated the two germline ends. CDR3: CASSLEAIADTQYF. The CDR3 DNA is TGCGCCAGCAGCTTGGAAGCGATCGCAGATACGCAGTATTTT.

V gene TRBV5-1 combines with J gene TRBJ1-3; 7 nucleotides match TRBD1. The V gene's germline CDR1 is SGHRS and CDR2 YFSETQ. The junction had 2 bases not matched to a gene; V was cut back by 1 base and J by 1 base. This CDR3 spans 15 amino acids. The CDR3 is CASSLMGQSGNTIYF. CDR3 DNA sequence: TGCGCCAGCAGCTTGATGGGACAGTCTGGAAACACCATATATTTT. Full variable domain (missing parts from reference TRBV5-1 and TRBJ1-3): KAGVTQTPRYLIKTRGQQVTLSCSPISGHRSVSWYQQTPGQGLQFLFEYFSETQRNKGNFPGRFSGRQFSNSRSEMNVSTLELGDSALYLCASSLMGQSGNTIYFGEGSWLTVV.

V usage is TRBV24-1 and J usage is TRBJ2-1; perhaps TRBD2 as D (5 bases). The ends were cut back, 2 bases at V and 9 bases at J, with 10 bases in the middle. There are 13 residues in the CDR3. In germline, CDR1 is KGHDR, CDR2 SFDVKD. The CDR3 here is CATSDSVRGEQFF. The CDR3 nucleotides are TGTGCCACCAGTGATTCCGTTCGGGGTGAGCAGTTCTTC.

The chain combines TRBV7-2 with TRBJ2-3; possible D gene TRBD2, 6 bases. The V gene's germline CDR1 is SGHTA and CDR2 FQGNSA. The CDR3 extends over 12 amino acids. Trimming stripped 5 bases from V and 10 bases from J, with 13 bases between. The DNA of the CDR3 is TGTGCCAGCAGCCCAACTAGCCAGGCGCAGTATTTT. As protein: CASSPTSQAQYF.

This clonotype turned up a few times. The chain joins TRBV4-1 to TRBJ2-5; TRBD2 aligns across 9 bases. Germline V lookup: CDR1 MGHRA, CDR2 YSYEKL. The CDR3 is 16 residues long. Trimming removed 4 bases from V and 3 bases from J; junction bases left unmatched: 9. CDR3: CASSLTSGGGEETQYF. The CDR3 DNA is TGCGCCAGCAGCCTGACCTCCGGCGGGGGGGAAGAGACCCAGTACTTC.

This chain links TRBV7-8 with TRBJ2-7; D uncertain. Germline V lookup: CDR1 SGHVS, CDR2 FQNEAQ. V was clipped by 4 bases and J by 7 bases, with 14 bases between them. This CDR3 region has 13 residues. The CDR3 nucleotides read TGTGCCAGCAGCTCACTCGGCTTCGGGGAGCAGTACTTC. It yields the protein CASSSLGFGEQYF.

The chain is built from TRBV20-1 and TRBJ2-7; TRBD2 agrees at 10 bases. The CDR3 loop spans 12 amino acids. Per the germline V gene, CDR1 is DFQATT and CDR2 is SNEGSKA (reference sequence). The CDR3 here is CSFSGRYNEQYF. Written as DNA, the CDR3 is TGCAGCTTTAGCGGGAGGTACAATGAGCAGTACTTC.

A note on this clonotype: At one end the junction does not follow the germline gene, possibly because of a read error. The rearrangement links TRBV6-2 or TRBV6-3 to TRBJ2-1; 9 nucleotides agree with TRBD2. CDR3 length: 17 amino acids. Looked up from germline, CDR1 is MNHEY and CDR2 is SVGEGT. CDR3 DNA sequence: TGTGTCAGCAGTTACTCCTGGGGGAGCGGGGGGTTCGATGAGCAGTTCTTC. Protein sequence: CVSSYSWGSGGFDEQFF.

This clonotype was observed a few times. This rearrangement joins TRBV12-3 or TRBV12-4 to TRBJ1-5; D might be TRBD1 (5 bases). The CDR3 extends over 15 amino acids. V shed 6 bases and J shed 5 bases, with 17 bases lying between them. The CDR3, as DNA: TGTGCCAGCAGCCAAGGCGGTTGGGGGGATCAGCCCCAGCATTTT. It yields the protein CASSQGGWGDQPQHF.

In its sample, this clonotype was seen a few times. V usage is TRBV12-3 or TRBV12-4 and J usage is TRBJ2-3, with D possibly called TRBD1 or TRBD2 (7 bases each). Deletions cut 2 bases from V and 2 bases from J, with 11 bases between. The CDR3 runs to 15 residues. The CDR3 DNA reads TGTGCCAGCAGTTTACAGGGGGGGGTCACAGATACGCAGTATTTT. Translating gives CASSLQGGVTDTQYF.

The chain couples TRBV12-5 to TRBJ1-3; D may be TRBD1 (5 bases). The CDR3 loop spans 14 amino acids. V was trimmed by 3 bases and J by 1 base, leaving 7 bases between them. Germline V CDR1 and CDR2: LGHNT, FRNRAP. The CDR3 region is CASGFWGSGNTIYF. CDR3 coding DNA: TGTGCTAGTGGTTTTTGGGGGTCTGGAAACACCATATATTTT.